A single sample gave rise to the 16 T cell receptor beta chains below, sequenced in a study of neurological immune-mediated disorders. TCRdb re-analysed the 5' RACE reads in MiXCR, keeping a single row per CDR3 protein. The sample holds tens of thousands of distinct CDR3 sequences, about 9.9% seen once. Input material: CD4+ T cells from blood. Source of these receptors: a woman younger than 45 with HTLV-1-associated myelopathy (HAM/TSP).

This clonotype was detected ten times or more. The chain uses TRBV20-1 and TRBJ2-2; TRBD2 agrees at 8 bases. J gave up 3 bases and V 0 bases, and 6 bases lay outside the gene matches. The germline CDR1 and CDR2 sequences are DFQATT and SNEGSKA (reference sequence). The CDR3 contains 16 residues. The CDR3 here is CSARDLGGADTGELFF. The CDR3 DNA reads TGCAGTGCTAGAGATCTCGGGGGGGCGGACACCGGGGAGCTGTTTTTT.

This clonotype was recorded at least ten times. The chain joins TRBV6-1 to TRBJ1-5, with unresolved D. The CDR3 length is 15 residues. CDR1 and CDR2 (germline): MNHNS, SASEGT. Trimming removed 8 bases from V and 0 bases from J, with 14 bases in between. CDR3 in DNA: TGTGCCAGCTGTACAGCACATACTAGCAATCAGCCCCAGCATTTT. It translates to CASCTAHTSNQPQHF.

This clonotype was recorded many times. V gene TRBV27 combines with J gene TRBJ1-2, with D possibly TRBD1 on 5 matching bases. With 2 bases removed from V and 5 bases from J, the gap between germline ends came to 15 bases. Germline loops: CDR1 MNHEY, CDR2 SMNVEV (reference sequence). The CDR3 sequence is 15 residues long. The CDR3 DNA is TGTGCCAGCAGTTTACAGGGATCGAGGCATTATGGCTACACCTTC. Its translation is CASSLQGSRHYGYTF.

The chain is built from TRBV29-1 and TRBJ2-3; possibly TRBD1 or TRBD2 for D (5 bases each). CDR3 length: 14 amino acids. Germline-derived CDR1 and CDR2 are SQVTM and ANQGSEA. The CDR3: CSVMIVGGTDTQYF. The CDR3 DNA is TGCAGTGTAATGATAGTGGGGGGCACAGATACGCAGTATTTT.

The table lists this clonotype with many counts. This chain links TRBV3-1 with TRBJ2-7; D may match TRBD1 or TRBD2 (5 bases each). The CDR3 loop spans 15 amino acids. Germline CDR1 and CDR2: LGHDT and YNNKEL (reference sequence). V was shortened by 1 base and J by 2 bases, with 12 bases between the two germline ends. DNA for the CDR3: TGTGCCAGCAGCCAAGCTCTTTTGGGGGCCTACGAGCAGTACTTC. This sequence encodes CASSQALLGAYEQYF.

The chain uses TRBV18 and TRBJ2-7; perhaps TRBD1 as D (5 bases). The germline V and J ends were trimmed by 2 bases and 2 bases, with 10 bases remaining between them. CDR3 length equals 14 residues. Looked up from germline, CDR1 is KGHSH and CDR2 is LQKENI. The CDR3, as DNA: TGTGCCAGCTCACCAGACAGAATCACCTACGAGCAGTACTTC. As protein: CASSPDRITYEQYF. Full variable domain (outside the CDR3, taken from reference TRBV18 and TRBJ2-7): NAGVMQNPRHLVRRRGQEARLRCSPMKGHSHVYWYRQLPEEGLKFMVYLQKENIIDESGMPKERFSAEFPKEGPSILRIQQVVRGDSAAYFCASSPDRITYEQYFGPGTRLTVT.

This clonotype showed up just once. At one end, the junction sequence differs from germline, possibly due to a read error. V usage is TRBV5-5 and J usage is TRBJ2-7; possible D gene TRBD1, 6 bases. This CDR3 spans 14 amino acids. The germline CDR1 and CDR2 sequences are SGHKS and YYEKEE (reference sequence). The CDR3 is CDSSSLTGPGEQYF. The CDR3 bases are TGTGACAGCAGCTCGTTGACAGGTCCGGGGGAGCAGTACTTC.

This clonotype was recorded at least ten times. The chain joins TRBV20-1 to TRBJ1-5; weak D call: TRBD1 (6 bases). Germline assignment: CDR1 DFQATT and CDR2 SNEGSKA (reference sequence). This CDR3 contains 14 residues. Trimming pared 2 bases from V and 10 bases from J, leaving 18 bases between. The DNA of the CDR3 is TGCAGTGCTAGATCATGGGCAGGGGAGGGCCCCCAGCATTTT. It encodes CSARSWAGEGPQHF.

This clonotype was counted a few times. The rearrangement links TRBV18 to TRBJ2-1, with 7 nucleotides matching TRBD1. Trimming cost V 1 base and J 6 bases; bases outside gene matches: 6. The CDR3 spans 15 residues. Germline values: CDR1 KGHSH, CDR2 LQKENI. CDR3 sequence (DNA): TGTGCCAGCTCACCACAGACAGGGACGGGCAATGAGCAGTTCTTC. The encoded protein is CASSPQTGTGNEQFF. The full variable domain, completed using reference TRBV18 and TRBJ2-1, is NAGVMQNPRHLVRRRGQEARLRCSPMKGHSHVYWYRQLPEEGLKFMVYLQKENIIDESGMPKERFSAEFPKEGPSILRIQQVVRGDSAAYFCASSPQTGTGNEQFFGPGTRLTVL.

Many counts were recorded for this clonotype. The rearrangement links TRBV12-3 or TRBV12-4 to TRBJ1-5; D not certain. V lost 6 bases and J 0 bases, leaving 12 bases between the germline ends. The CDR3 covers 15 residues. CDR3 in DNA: TGTGCCAGCAGAGACTCTGGGGATAGCAATCAGCCCCAGCATTTT. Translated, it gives CASRDSGDSNQPQHF.

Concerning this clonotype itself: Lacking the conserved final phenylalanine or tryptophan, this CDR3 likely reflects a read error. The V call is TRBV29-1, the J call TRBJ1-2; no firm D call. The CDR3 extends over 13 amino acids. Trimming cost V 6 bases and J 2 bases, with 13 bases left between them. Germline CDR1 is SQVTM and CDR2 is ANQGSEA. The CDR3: CSVRHGRNYGYTV. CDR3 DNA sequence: TGCAGCGTCAGACATGGCCGCAACTATGGCTACACCGTC.

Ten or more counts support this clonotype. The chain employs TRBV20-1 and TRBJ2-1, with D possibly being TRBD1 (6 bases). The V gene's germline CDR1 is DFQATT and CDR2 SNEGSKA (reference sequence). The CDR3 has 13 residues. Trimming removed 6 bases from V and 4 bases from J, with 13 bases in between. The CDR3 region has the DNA TGCAGTGCCAATAACGACAGGTACAATGAGCAGTTCTTC. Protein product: CSANNDRYNEQFF.

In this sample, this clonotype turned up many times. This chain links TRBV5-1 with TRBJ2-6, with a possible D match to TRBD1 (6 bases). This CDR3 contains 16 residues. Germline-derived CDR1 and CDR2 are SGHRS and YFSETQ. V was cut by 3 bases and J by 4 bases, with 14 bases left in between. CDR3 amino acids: CASSWSGTSGANVLTF. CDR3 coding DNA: TGCGCCAGCAGCTGGAGTGGGACATCGGGGGCCAACGTCCTGACTTTC.

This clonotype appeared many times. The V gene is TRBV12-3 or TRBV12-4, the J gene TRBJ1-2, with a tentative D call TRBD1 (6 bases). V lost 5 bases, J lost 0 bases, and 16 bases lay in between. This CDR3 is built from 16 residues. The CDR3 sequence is CASSPKDRQANYGYTF. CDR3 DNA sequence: TGTGCCAGCAGTCCGAAAGACAGGCAAGCTAACTATGGCTACACCTTC.

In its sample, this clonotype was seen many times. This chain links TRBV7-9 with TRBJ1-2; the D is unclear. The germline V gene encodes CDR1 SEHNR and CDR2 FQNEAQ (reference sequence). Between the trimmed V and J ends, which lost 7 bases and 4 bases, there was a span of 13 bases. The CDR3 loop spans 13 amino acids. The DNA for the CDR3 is TGTGCCAGCATAAGTTCAGCGGCCTATGGCTACACCTTC. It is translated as CASISSAAYGYTF.

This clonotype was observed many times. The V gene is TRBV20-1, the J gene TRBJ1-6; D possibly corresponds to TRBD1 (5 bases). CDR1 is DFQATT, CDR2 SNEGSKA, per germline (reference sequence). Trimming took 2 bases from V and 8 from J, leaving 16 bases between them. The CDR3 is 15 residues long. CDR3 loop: CSARRDLPVDSPLHF. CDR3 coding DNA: TGCAGTGCTAGAAGGGACCTTCCAGTTGATTCACCCCTCCACTTT.